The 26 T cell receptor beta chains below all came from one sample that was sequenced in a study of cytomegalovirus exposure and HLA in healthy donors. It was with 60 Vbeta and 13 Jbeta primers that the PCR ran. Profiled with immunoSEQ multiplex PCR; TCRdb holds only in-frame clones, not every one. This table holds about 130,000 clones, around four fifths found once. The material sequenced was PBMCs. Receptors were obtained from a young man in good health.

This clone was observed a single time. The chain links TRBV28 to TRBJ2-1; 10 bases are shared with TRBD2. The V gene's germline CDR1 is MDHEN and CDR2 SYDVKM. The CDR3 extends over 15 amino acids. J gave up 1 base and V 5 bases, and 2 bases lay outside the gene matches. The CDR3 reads CASSRTSGSYNEQFF. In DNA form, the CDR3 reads TGTGCCAGCAGTCGGACTAGCGGATCCTACAATGAGCAGTTCTTC.

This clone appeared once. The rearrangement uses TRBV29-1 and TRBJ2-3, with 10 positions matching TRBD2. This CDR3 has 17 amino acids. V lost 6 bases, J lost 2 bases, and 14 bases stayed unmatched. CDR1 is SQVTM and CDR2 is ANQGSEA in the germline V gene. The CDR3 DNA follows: TGCAGCGTGGGGGGAACGCGGACTAGCGGACTCACAGATACGCAGTATTTT. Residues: CSVGGTRTSGLTDTQYF.

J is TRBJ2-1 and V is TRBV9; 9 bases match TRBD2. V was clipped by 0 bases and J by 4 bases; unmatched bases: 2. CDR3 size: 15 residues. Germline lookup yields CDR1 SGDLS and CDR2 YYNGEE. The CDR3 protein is CASSVASGAYNEQFF. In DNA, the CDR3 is TGTGCCAGCAGCGTAGCTAGCGGGGCTTACAATGAGCAGTTCTTC.

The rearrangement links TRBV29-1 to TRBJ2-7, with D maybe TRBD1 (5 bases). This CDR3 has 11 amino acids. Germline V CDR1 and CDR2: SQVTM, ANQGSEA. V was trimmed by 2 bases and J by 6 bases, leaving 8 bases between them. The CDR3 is CSVEQGLEQYF. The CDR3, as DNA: TGCAGCGTTGAACAGGGTCTCGAGCAGTACTTC.

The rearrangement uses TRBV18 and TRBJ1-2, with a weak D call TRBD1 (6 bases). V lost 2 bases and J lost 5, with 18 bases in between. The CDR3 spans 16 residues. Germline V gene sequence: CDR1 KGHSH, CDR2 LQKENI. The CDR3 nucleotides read TGTGCCAGCTCACCAGTCCGCAGGGGCGAGACGTATGGCTACACCTTC. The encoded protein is CASSPVRRGETYGYTF.

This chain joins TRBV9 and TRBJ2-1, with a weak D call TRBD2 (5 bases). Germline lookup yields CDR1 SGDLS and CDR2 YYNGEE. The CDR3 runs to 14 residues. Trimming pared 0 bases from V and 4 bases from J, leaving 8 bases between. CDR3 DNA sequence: TGTGCCAGCAGCGTAGGAGGGCGGTACAATGAGCAGTTCTTC. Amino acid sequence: CASSVGGRYNEQFF.

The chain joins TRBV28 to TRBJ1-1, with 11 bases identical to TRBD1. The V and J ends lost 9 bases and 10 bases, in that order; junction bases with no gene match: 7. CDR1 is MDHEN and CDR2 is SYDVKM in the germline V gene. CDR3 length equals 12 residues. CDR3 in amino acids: CASIGQGARAFF. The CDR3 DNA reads TGTGCCAGTATAGGACAGGGGGCTAGAGCTTTCTTT.

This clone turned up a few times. The CDR3 loop is CAWTQTGFGGELFF. The CDR3 DNA follows: TGTGCCTGGACCCAGACAGGGTTCGGCGGGGAGCTGTTTTTT. The gene calls are TRBV30 and TRBJ2-2; 7 positions agree with TRBD1. CDR3 length equals 14 residues. V shed 4 bases and J 7 bases; nucleotides not matched to a gene: 9. CDR1 and CDR2 (germline): GTSNPN, SVGIG (reference sequence).

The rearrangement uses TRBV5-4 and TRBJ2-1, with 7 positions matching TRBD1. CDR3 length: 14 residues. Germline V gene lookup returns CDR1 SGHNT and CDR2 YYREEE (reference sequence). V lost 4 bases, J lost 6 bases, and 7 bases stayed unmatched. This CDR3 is CASSPASGGNEQFF. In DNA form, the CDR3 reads TGTGCCAGCAGCCCGGCGTCAGGGGGCAATGAGCAGTTCTTC.

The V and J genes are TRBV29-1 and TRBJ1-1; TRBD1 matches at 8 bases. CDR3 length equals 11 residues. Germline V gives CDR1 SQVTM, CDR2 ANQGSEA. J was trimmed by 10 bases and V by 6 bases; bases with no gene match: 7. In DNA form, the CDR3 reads TGCAGCGTGCCTAACAGGGGGACAGCTTTCTTT. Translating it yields CSVPNRGTAFF.

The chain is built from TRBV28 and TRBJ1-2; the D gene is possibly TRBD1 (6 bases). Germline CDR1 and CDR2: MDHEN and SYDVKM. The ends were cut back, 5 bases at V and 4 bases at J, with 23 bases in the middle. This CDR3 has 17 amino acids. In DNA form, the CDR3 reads TGTGCCAGCAGTCCCCCCTTGGGACACGGCCTTGCCTATGGCTACACCTTC. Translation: CASSPPLGHGLAYGYTF.

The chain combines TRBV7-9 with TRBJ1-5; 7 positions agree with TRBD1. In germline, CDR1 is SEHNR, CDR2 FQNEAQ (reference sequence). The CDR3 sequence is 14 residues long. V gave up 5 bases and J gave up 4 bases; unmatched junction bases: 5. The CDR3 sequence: CASSPDRVNQPQHF. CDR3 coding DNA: TGTGCCAGCAGCCCCGACAGGGTGAATCAGCCCCAGCATTTT.

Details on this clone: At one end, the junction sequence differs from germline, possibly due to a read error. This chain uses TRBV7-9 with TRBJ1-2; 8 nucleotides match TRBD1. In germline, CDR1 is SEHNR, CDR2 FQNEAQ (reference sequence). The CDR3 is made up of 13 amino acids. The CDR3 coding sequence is TGTTCCAGCAGCCAGGACAGGGTAAATGGCTACACCTTC. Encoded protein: CSSSQDRVNGYTF. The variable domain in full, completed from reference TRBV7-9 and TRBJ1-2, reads DTGVSQNPRHKITKRGQNVTFRCDPISEHNRLYWYRQTLGQGPEFLTYFQNEAQLEKSRLLSDRFSAERPKGSFSTLEIQRTEQGDSAMYLCSSSQDRVNGYTFGSGTRLTVV.

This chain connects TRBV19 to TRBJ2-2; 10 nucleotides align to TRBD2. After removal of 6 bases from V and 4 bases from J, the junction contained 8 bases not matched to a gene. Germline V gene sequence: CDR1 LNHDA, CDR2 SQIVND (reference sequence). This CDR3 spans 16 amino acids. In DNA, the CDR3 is TGTGCCAGTAGATACCTAGCGGGAGATCGCACCGGGGAGCTGTTTTTT. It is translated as CASRYLAGDRTGELFF. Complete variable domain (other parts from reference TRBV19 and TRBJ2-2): DGGITQSPKYLFRKEGQNVTLSCEQNLNHDAMYWYRQDPGQGLRLIYYSQIVNDFQKGDIAEGYSVSREKKESFPLTVTSAQKNPTAFYLCASRYLAGDRTGELFFGEGSRLTVL.

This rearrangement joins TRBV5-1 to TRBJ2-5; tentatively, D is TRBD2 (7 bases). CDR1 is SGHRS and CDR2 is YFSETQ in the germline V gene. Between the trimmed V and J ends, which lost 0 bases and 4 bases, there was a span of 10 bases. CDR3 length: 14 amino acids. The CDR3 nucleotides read TGCGCCAGCAGCTTGGGGCGGGGGCGAGAGACCCAGTACTTC. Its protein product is CASSLGRGRETQYF.

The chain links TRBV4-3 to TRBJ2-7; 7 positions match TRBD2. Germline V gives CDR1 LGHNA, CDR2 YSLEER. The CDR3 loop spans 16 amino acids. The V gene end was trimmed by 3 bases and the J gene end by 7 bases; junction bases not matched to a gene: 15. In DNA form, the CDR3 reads TGCGCCAGCAGCCACTCGGTCGTTAATCAGCGGGATGAGCAGTACTTC. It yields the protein CASSHSVVNQRDEQYF.

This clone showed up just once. Written as DNA, the CDR3 is TGCGCCAGCAGCGGCGGGGGAGTTCCGAACACCGGGGAGCTGTTTTTT. Its protein is CASSGGGVPNTGELFF. The V call is TRBV5-1, the J call TRBJ2-2; 7 bases are shared with TRBD2. This CDR3 spans 16 amino acids. Germline V gene sequence: CDR1 SGHRS, CDR2 YFSETQ. J lost 0 bases, V lost 4 bases, and 6 bases had no gene match.

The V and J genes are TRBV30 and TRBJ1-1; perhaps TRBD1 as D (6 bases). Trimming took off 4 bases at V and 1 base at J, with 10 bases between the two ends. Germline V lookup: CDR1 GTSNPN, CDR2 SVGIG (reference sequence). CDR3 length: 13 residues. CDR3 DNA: TGTGCCTGGAACGGACAGAAGAACACTGAAGCTTTCTTT. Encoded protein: CAWNGQKNTEAFF.

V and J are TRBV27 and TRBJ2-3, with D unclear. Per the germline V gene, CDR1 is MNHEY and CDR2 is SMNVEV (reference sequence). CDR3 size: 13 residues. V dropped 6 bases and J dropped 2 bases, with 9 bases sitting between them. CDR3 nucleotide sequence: TGTGCCAGCAGCTTTAGCCCCACAGATACGCAGTATTTT. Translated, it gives CASSFSPTDTQYF.

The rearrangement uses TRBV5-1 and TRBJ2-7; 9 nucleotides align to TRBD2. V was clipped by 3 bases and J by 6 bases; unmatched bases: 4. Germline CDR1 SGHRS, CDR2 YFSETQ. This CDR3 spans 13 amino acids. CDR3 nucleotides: TGCGCCAGCAGCTCACTAGCGGGCAGCGAGCAGTACTTC. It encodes CASSSLAGSEQYF.

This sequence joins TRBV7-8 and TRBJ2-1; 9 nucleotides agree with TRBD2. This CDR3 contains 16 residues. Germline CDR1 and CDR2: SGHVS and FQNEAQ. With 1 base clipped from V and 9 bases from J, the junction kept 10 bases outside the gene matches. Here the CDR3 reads CASSLEGAGGPGEQFF. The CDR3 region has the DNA TGTGCCAGCAGCTTAGAAGGGGCGGGAGGGCCTGGTGAGCAGTTCTTC. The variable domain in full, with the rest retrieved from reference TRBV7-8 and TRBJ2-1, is GAGVSQSPRYKVAKRGQDVALRCDPISGHVSLFWYQQALGQGPEFLTYFQNEAQLDKSGLPSDRFFAERPEGSVSTLKIQRTQQEDSAVYLCASSLEGAGGPGEQFFGPGTRLTVL.

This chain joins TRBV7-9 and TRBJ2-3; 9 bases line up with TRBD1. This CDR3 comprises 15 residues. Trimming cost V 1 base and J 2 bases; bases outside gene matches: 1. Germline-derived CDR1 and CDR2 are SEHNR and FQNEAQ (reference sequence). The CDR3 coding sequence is TGTGCCAGCAGCTTAGGGACAGGGGCCACAGATACGCAGTATTTT. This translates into CASSLGTGATDTQYF.

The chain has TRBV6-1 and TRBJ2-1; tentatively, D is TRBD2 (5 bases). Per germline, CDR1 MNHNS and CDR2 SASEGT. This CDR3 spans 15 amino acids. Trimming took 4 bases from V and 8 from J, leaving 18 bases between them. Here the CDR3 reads CASSGTPGPRDEQFF. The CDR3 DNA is TGTGCCAGCAGTGGGACTCCGGGCCCTCGCGATGAGCAGTTCTTC.

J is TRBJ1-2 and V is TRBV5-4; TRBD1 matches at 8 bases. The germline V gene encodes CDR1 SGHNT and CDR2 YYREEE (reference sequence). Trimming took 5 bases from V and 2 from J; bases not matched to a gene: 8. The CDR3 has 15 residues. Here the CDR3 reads CASSSRQGRNYGYTF. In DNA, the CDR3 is TGTGCCAGCAGTTCAAGACAGGGGAGGAACTATGGCTACACCTTC.

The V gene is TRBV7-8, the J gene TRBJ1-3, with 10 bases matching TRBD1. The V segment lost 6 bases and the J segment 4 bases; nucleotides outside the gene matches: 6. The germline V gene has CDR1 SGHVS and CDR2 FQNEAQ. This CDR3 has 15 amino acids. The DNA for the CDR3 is TGTGCCAGCAGGGACAGGGGGAGGAGAGGAAACACCATATATTTT. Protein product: CASRDRGRRGNTIYF.

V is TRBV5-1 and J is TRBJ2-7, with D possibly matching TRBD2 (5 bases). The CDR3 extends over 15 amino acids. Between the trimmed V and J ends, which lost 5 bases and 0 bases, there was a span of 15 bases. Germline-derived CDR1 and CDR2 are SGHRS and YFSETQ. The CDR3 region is CASREEVYPSYEQYF. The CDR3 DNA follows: TGCGCCAGCAGGGAGGAGGTTTATCCCTCCTACGAGCAGTACTTC.